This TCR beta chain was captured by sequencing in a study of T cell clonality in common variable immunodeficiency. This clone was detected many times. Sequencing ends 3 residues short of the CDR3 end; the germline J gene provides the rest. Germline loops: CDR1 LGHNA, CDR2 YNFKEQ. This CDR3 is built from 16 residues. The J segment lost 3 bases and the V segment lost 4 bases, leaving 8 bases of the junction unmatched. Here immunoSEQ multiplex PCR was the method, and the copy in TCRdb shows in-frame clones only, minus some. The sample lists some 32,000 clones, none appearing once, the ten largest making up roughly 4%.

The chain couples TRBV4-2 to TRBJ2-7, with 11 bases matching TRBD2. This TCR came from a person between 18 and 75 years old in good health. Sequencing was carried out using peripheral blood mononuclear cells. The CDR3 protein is CASSRLAGTTSYEQYF. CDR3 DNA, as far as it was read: TGTGCCAGCAGCCGACTAGCGGGAACCACAAGCTACGAG.